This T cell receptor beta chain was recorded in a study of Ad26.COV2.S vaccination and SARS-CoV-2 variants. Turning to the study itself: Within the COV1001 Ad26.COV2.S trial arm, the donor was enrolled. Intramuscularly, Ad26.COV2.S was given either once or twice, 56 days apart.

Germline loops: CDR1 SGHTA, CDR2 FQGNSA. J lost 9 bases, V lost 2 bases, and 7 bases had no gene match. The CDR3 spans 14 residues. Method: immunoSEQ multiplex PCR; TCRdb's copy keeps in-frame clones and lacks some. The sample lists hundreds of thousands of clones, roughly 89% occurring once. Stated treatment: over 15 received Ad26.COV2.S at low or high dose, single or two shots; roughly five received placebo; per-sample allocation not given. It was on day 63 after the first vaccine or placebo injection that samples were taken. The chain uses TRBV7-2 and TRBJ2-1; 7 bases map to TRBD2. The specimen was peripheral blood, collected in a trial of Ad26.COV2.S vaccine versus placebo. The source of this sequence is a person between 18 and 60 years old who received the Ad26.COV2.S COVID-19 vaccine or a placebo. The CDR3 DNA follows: TGTGCCAGCAGCTTACTAGCGGCCTGGGGTGAGCAGTTCTTC. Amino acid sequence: CASSLLAAWGEQFF.